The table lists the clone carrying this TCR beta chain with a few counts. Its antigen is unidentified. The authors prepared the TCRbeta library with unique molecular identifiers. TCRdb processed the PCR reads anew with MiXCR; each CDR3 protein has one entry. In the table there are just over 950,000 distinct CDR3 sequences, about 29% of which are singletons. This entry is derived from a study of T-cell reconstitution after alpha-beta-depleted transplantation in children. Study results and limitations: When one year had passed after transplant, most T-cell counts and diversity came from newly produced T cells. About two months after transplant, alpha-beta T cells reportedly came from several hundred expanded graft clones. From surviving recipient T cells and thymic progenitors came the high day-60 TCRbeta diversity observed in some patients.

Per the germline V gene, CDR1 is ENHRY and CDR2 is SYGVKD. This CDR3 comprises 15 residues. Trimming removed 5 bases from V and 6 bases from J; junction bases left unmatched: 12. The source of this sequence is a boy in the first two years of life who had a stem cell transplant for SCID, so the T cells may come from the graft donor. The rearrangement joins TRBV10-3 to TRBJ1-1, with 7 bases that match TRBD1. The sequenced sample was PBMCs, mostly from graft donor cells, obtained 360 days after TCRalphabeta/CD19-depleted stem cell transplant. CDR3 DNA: TGTGCCATCAGTAAACCTGACAGGGATGTCGCTGAAGCTTTCTTT. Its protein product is CAISKPDRDVAEAFF.